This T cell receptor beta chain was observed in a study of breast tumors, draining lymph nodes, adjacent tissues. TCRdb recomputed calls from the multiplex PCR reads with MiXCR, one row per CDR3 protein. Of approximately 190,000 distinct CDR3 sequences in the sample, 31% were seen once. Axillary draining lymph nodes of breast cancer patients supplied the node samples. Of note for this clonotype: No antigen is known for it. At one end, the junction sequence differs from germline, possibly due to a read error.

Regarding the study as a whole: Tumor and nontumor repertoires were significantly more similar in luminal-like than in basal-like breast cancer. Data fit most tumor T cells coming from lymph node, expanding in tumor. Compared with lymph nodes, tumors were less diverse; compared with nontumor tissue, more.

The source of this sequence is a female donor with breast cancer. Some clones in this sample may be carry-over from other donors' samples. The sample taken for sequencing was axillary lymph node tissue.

CDR3 sequence (DNA): TGCTGTGCTTCCCCCTCGGGCTATGGCTCCACCTTC. Translating gives CCASPSGYGSTF. This rearrangement joins TRBV20-1 to TRBJ1-2; D is unclear. The CDR3 consists of 12 residues. CDR1 and CDR2 (germline): DFQATT, SNEGSKA (reference sequence).